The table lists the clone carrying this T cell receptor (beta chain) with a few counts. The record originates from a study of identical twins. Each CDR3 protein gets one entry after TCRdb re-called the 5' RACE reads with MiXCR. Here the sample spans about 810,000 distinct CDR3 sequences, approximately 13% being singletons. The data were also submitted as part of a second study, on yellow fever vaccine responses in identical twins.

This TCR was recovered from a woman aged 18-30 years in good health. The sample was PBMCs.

Here the CDR3 reads CASSATGSAEAFF. Here the CDR3 DNA reads TGTGCCAGCAGCGCAACAGGGTCGGCTGAAGCTTTCTTT. J is TRBJ1-1 and V is TRBV2, with TRBD1 as a possible D gene (6 bases). Germline V gives CDR1 SNHLY, CDR2 FYNNEI. CDR3 length: 13 residues. V gave up 6 bases and J gave up 6 bases, with 14 bases separating them.